Listed here are 23 T cell receptor beta chains from one sample, sequenced in a study of cytomegalovirus exposure and HLA in healthy donors. This PCR relied on a set of 60 Vbeta primers and 13 Jbeta primers. Generated by immunoSEQ multiplex PCR, the TCRdb table keeps only in-frame clones and is missing some. Its clone listing holds 130,000 to 150,000 clones. The sequencing sample was made of PBMCs. Every receptor here comes from a male donor in good health and CMV-seronegative.

The chain joins TRBV5-1 to TRBJ1-3; D is perhaps TRBD1 (6 bases). With 4 bases removed from V and 4 bases from J, the gap between germline ends came to 15 bases. From germline, CDR1 is SGHRS and CDR2 YFSETQ. This CDR3 has 15 amino acids. The CDR3 DNA is TGCGCCAGCAGCATCGGACCGGGACAAGGAAACACCATATATTTT. Its protein is CASSIGPGQGNTIYF.

The chain carries TRBV6-5 and TRBJ2-3, with 11 bases identical to TRBD2. Germline values: CDR1 MNHEY, CDR2 SVGAGI. This CDR3 contains 16 residues. V trimming: 6 bases; J trimming: 3 bases; junction bases outside the gene matches: 8. CDR3 nucleotide sequence: TGTGCCAGCAGCTACGGGGGACTAGCGGATACAGATACGCAGTATTTT. This codes for CASSYGGLADTDTQYF.

This sequence joins TRBV29-1 and TRBJ2-1, with D possibly being TRBD1 (6 bases). Germline assignment: CDR1 SQVTM and CDR2 ANQGSEA. V gave up 4 bases and J gave up 12 bases, with 16 bases separating them. The CDR3 contains 12 residues. The CDR3, as DNA: TGCAGCGTTGTAGTACAGGGAAAGGGGCAGTTCTTC. Its translation is CSVVVQGKGQFF.

The chain has TRBV5-6 and TRBJ1-5; D remains unclear. The germline V gene has CDR1 SGHDT and CDR2 YYEEEE. The CDR3 extends over 12 amino acids. The V end was cut by 1 base, the J end by 3 bases, with 2 bases between. The chain's CDR3 is CASSLLNQPQHF. CDR3 DNA sequence: TGTGCCAGCAGCTTGCTCAATCAGCCCCAGCATTTT.

This chain connects TRBV7-8 to TRBJ2-7; D possibly corresponds to TRBD1 (5 bases). The CDR3 is made up of 14 amino acids. The V end lost 1 base, the J end lost 2 bases, and 9 bases lay between the germline ends. The germline V gene encodes CDR1 SGHVS and CDR2 FQNEAQ. CDR3 protein: CASSLGRAPYEQYF. CDR3 DNA sequence: TGTGCCAGCAGCTTAGGCAGGGCCCCCTACGAGCAGTACTTC.

The chain carries TRBV30 and TRBJ2-7, with 7 bases identical to TRBD1. The CDR3 has 14 amino acids. The V segment lost 2 bases and the J segment 3 bases; nucleotides outside the gene matches: 7. Germline values: CDR1 GTSNPN, CDR2 SVGIG (reference sequence). The CDR3 loop is CAWSFGSGGYEQYF. Written as DNA, the CDR3 is TGTGCCTGGAGTTTCGGGTCAGGGGGCTACGAGCAGTACTTC.

The chain is built from TRBV19 and TRBJ1-1; 8 nucleotides agree with TRBD1. Germline CDR1 and CDR2: LNHDA and SQIVND (reference sequence). This CDR3 region has 14 residues. The ends lost 3 bases at V and 6 bases at J; junction bases unmatched: 6. The CDR3 loop reads CASSISGQGAEAFF. CDR3 DNA: TGTGCCAGTAGTATTTCCGGACAGGGCGCTGAAGCTTTCTTT.

V gene TRBV6-5 combines with J gene TRBJ1-1, with a weak D call TRBD1 (5 bases). The CDR3 loop spans 14 amino acids. From germline, CDR1 is MNHEY and CDR2 SVGAGI. The V and J ends lost 4 bases and 5 bases respectively, with 14 bases between them. CDR3 DNA: TGTGCCAGCAGTTCTTACTCTCAGGGTACTGAAGCTTTCTTT. It encodes CASSSYSQGTEAFF.

V is TRBV30 and J is TRBJ1-2; 7 nucleotides agree with TRBD1. The CDR3 covers 13 residues. V lost 3 bases, J lost 3 bases, and 4 bases stayed unmatched. Germline lookup yields CDR1 GTSNPN and CDR2 SVGIG (reference sequence). CDR3 sequence reads: CAWSLDRDYGYTF. The CDR3 nucleotides read TGTGCCTGGAGCCTCGACAGGGACTATGGCTACACCTTC. The full variable domain, rest sourced from reference TRBV30 and TRBJ1-2, is SQTIHQWPATLVQPVGSPLSLECTVEGTSNPNLYWYRQAAGRGLQLLFYSVGIGQISSEVPQNLSASRPQDRQFILSSKKLLLSDSGFYLCAWSLDRDYGYTFGSGTRLTVV.

The CDR3 sequence is CASSYSRTPRYNEQFF. The CDR3, as DNA: TGTGCCAGCAGTTACTCGAGGACTCCGAGGTACAATGAGCAGTTCTTC. This chain uses TRBV6-5 with TRBJ2-1, with a tentative D call TRBD2 (5 bases). Trimming took 0 bases from V and 4 from J, leaving 13 bases between them. The CDR3 is 16 residues long. CDR1 is MNHEY, CDR2 SVGAGI, per germline.

The chain uses TRBV6-5 and TRBJ2-2; D might be TRBD2 (5 bases). CDR1 and CDR2 from the germline V gene are MNHEY and SVGAGI. The V and J ends lost 4 bases and 5 bases respectively, with 14 bases between them. The CDR3 contains 15 residues. The CDR3 reads CASSSRGQGTGELFF. CDR3 bases: TGTGCCAGCAGTTCCCGGGGTCAAGGGACCGGGGAGCTGTTTTTT.

The chain has TRBV6-4 and TRBJ1-2; tentative D call: TRBD1 (6 bases). Germline V gene lookup returns CDR1 MRHNA and CDR2 SNTAGT. V was clipped by 4 bases and J by 8 bases, with 20 bases between them. CDR3 length equals 15 residues. The CDR3 loop reads CASSGGGRESEGYTF. The CDR3 region has the DNA TGTGCCAGCAGTGGGGGGGGCAGGGAATCAGAAGGCTACACCTTC.

The gene calls are TRBV19 and TRBJ2-7; the match to TRBD1 covers 7 bases. The germline gives CDR1 LNHDA, CDR2 SQIVND (reference sequence). The CDR3 has 14 amino acids. V was clipped by 5 bases and J by 5 bases; unmatched bases: 9. Here the CDR3 reads CASSSPGQPDEQYF. The CDR3 coding sequence is TGTGCCAGTAGTTCCCCGGGACAGCCGGACGAGCAGTACTTC.

V usage is TRBV1 and J usage is TRBJ1-3; TRBD1 is the table's D call, not checked against the DNA. TRBV1 counts as a pseudogene. This CDR3 spans 17 amino acids. The CDR3 nucleotides read TGCACCAGCAGCCAAGGCCATGACAGGGTCTCTGGAAACACCATATATTTT. This sequence encodes CTSSQGHDRVSGNTIYF.

The chain is built from TRBV5-5 and TRBJ2-5, with D possibly TRBD2 on 5 matching bases. Germline loops: CDR1 SGHKS, CDR2 YYEKEE (reference sequence). V gave up 6 bases and J gave up 3 bases, with 12 bases separating them. This CDR3 comprises 13 residues. The DNA of the CDR3 is TGTGCCAGCAATTATGGGGAGAAAGAGACCCAGTACTTC. Translating gives CASNYGEKETQYF. Complete variable domain (other parts from reference TRBV5-5 and TRBJ2-5): DAGVTQSPTHLIKTRGQQVTLRCSPISGHKSVSWYQQVLGQGPQFIFQYYEKEERGRGNFPDRFSARQFPNYSSELNVNALLLGDSALYLCASNYGEKETQYFGPGTRLLVL.

The chain couples TRBV7-9 to TRBJ2-3, with 9 bases lining up with TRBD1. The V segment lost 6 bases and the J segment 6 bases; nucleotides outside the gene matches: 10. Germline V lookup: CDR1 SEHNR, CDR2 FQNEAQ (reference sequence). The CDR3 contains 15 residues. CDR3 in amino acids: CASSFNRGRVDTQYF. CDR3 DNA: TGTGCCAGCAGTTTTAACAGGGGGCGAGTGGATACGCAGTATTTT.

This chain uses TRBV9 with TRBJ2-2; unclear D gene. V shed 1 base and J shed 3 bases, with 4 bases lying between them. CDR1 and CDR2 (germline): SGDLS, YYNGEE. The CDR3 has 13 amino acids. Here the CDR3 reads CASSVTDTGELFF. The CDR3 DNA reads TGTGCCAGCAGCGTAACAGACACCGGGGAGCTGTTTTTT.

The genes are TRBV7-8 and TRBJ2-7, with 7 bases that match TRBD1. The ends lost 3 bases at V and 1 base at J; junction bases unmatched: 3. The germline CDR1 and CDR2 sequences are SGHVS and FQNEAQ. This CDR3 has 14 amino acids. For the CDR3, the DNA is TGTGCCAGCAGCTTTGGGACAGTGTCCTACGAGCAGTACTTC. Its translation is CASSFGTVSYEQYF.

The rearrangement joins TRBV5-1 to TRBJ2-7, with D possibly TRBD2 on 6 matching bases. CDR1 and CDR2 (germline): SGHRS, YFSETQ. The V and J ends lost 0 bases and 1 base respectively, with 11 bases between them. The length of the CDR3 is 15 residues. DNA for the CDR3: TGCGCCAGCAGCTTGGTGGGGGGTCCTTCCTACGAGCAGTACTTC. As protein: CASSLVGGPSYEQYF.

J is TRBJ1-1 and V is TRBV13; TRBD1 agrees at 8 bases. The CDR3 length is 14 residues. Looked up from germline, CDR1 is PRHDT and CDR2 is FYEKMQ (reference sequence). The trim removed 5 bases at V and 3 bases at J, leaving 5 bases unmatched. DNA of the CDR3: TGTGCCAGCAGCCCCACGGACAGGGACACTGAAGCTTTCTTT. Encoded protein: CASSPTDRDTEAFF.

The gene calls are TRBV7-8 and TRBJ2-2; 8 nucleotides agree with TRBD1. Germline V gene lookup returns CDR1 SGHVS and CDR2 FQNEAQ. The CDR3 covers 17 residues. Unmatched junction bases numbered 6, after V lost 0 bases and J lost 3 bases. The CDR3 is CASSLAQGARDTGELFF. In nucleotides, the CDR3 is TGTGCCAGCAGCTTAGCGCAGGGGGCGCGGGACACCGGGGAGCTGTTTTTT. The whole variable domain, filled in from reference TRBV7-8 and TRBJ2-2, reads GAGVSQSPRYKVAKRGQDVALRCDPISGHVSLFWYQQALGQGPEFLTYFQNEAQLDKSGLPSDRFFAERPEGSVSTLKIQRTQQEDSAVYLCASSLAQGARDTGELFFGEGSRLTVL.

V and J are TRBV28 and TRBJ1-5, with no clear D. V was cut by 4 bases and J by 6 bases, with 16 bases left in between. Germline CDR1 MDHEN, CDR2 SYDVKM. This CDR3 region has 15 residues. CDR3 in amino acids: CASSYNGRWAQPQHF. CDR3 nucleotide sequence: TGTGCCAGCAGTTACAATGGTAGGTGGGCTCAGCCCCAGCATTTT.

This chain joins TRBV29-1 and TRBJ1-1, with 9 nucleotides matching TRBD1. This CDR3 comprises 14 residues. V lost 5 bases to trimming and J lost 7 bases; unmatched junction nucleotides: 11. Germline V CDR1 and CDR2: SQVTM, ANQGSEA. The chain's CDR3 is CSVRADRGYSEAFF. The CDR3 coding sequence is TGCAGCGTTAGGGCTGACAGGGGGTATAGTGAAGCTTTCTTT.